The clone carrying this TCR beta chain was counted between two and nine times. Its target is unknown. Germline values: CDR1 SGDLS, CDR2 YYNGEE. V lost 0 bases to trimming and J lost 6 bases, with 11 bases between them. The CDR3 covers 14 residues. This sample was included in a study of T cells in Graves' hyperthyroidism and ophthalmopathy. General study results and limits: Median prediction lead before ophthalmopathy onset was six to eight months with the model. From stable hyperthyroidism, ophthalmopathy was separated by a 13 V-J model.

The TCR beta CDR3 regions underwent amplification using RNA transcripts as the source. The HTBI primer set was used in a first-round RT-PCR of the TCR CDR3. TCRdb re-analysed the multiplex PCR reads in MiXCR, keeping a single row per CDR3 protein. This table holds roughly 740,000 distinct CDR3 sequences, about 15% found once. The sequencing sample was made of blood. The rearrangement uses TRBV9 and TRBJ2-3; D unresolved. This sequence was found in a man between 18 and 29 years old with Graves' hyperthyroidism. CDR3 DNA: TGTGCCAGCAGCGTAGCTACCCCACCCGATACGCAGTATTTT. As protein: CASSVATPPDTQYF. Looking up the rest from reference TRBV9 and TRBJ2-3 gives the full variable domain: DSGVTQTPKHLITATGQRVTLRCSPRSGDLSVYWYQQSLDQGLQFLIQYYNGEERAKGNILERFSAQQFPDLHSELNLSSLELGDSALYFCASSVATPPDTQYFGPGTRLTVL.